Below, 5 T cell receptor beta chains from the same sample are listed, as sequenced in a study of T-cell reconstitution after alpha-beta-depleted transplantation in children. Preparation of the TCRbeta library involved a method that used unique molecular identifiers. TCRdb independently ran MiXCR on the PCR reads; one entry per CDR3 protein. Altogether 300,000 to 400,000 distinct CDR3 sequences are present, about an eighth being singletons, with the ten largest covering approximately 4.2%. The material was PBMCs, obtained from the stem cell graft. The receptors were gathered from a human donor who donated a stem cell graft to a child with Fanconi anemia.

Many counts were recorded for this clonotype. CDR3 region: CASSPLGGTGELFF. In DNA, the CDR3 is TGTGCCAGCAGCCCTCTGGGGGGAACCGGGGAGCTGTTTTTT. The V gene is TRBV12-3 or TRBV12-4, the J gene TRBJ2-2; a weak D match, TRBD2 (6 bases). V gave up 6 bases and J gave up 5 bases, with 13 bases separating them. The CDR3 runs to 14 residues.

The gene calls are TRBV19 and TRBJ1-5; D not resolved. Germline CDR1 reads LNHDA; CDR2 reads SQIVND (reference sequence). The CDR3 runs 16 residues. Trimming removed 5 bases at V and 0 bases at J, with 14 bases between. As DNA, the CDR3 is TGTGCCAGTAGTCACAGTGGACTCTATAGCAATCAGCCCCAGCATTTT. As protein: CASSHSGLYSNQPQHF.

In its sample, this clonotype was seen a few times. The chain has TRBV6-1 and TRBJ2-1, with D maybe TRBD2 (7 bases). V lost 8 bases and J lost 7, with 18 bases in between. The CDR3 length is 14 residues. From germline, CDR1 is MNHNS and CDR2 SASEGT. CDR3 protein: CASSRGGSSNEQFF. The CDR3 bases are TGTGCCAGCTCTAGGGGGGGATCGTCAAATGAGCAGTTCTTC.

The chain is built from TRBV7-9 and TRBJ1-2; 10 positions match TRBD1. The CDR3 has 16 amino acids. The ends lost 5 bases at V and 5 bases at J; junction bases unmatched: 11. The germline gives CDR1 SEHNR, CDR2 FQNEAQ (reference sequence). The CDR3 here is CASSPYAGQGVYGYTF. The CDR3 nucleotides read TGTGCCAGCAGCCCCTATGCCGGACAGGGGGTTTATGGCTACACCTTC.

This clonotype has a single count. The V and J genes are TRBV10-3 and TRBJ2-7, with D perhaps TRBD1 (6 bases). V gave up 2 bases and J gave up 5 bases, with 13 bases separating them. The germline gives CDR1 ENHRY, CDR2 SYGVKD. This CDR3 has 14 amino acids. CDR3 bases: TGTGCCATCAGTGAGGGATCAGGGGACGACGAGCAGTACTTC. Amino acid sequence: CAISEGSGDDEQYF.